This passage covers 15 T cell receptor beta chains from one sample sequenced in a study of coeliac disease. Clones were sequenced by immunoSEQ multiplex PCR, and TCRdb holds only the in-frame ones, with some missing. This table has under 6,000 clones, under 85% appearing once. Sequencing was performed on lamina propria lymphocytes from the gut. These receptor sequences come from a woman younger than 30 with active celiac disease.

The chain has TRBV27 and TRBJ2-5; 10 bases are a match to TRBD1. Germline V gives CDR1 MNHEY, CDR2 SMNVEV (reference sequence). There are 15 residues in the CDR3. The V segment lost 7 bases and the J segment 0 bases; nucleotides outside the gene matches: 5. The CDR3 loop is CASNSGQGYQETQYF. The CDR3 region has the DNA TGTGCCAGCAACTCGGGACAGGGGTACCAAGAGACCCAGTACTTC.

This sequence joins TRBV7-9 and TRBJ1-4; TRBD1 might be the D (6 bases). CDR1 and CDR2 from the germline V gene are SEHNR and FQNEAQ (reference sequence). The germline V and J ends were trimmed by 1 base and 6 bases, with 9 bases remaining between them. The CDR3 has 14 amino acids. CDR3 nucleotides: TGTGCCAGCAGCTTAGGAGGGGGGGATGAAAAACTGTTTTTT. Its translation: CASSLGGGDEKLFF.

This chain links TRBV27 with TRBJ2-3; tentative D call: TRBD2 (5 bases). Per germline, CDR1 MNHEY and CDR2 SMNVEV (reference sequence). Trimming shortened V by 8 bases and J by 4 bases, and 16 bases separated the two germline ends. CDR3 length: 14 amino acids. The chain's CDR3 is CASGYGSSPDTQYF. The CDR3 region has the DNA TGTGCCAGCGGATACGGATCTAGCCCAGATACGCAGTATTTT.

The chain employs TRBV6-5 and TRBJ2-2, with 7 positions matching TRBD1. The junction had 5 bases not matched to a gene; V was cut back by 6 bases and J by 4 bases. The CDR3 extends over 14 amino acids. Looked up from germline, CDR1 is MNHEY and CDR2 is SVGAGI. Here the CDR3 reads CASSPGGGTGELFF. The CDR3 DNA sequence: TGTGCCAGCAGCCCAGGGGGTGGCACCGGGGAGCTGTTTTTT.

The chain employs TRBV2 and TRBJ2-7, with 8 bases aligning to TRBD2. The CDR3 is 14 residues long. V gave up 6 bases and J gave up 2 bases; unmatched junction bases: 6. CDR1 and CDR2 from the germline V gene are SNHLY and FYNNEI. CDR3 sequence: CASRQAGGTYEQYF. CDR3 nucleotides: TGTGCCAGCAGGCAGGCGGGAGGTACCTACGAGCAGTACTTC.

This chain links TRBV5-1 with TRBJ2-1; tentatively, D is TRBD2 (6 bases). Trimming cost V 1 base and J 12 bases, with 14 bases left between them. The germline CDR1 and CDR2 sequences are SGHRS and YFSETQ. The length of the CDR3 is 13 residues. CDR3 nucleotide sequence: TGCGCCAGCAGCTTGCAGGCAGGGCGGGGGCAGTTCTTC. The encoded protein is CASSLQAGRGQFF. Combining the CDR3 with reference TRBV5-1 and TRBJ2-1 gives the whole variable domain KAGVTQTPRYLIKTRGQQVTLSCSPISGHRSVSWYQQTPGQGLQFLFEYFSETQRNKGNFPGRFSGRQFSNSRSEMNVSTLELGDSALYLCASSLQAGRGQFFGPGTRLTVL.

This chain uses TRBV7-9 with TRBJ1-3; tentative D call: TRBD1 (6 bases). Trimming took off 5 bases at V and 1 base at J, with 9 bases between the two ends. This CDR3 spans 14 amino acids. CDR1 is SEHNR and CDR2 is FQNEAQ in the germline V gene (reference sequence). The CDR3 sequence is CASSLTGSGNTIYF. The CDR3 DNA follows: TGTGCCAGCAGCCTCACAGGGTCTGGAAACACCATATATTTT.

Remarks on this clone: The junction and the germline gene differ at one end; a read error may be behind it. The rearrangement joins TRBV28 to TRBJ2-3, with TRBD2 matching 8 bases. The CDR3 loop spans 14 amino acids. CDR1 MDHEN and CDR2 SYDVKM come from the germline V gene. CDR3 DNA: TGTGCCAGCAGGAATACCCTTAGCGGGGAGATCCTGACGTTT. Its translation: CASRNTLSGEILTF.

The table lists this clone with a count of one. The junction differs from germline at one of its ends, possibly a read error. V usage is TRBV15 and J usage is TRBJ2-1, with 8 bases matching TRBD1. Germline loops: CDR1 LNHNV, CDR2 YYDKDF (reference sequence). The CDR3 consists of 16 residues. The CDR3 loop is CVTSRRTGRSYNEQFF. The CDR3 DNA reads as TGTGTCACCAGCAGGAGGACAGGGCGCTCCTACAATGAGCAGTTCTTC.

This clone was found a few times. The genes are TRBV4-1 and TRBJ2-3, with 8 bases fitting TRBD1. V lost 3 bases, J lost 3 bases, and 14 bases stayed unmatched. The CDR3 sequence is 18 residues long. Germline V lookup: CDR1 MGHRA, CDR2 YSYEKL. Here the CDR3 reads CASSHSMKGGQATDTQYF. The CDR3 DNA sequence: TGCGCCAGCAGCCACTCTATGAAGGGGGGACAGGCGACAGATACGCAGTATTTT.

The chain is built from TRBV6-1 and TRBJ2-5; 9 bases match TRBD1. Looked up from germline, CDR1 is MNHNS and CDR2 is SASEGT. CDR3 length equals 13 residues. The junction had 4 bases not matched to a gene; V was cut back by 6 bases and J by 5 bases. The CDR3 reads CASRDRGHETQYF. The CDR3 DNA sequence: TGTGCCAGCAGGGACAGGGGCCATGAGACCCAGTACTTC.

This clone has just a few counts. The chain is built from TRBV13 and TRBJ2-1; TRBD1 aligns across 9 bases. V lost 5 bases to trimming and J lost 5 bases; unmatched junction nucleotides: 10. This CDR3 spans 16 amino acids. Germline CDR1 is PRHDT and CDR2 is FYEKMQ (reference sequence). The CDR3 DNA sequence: TGTGCCAGCAGCCCCCAGGGACAGGGAATGGACAATGAGCAGTTCTTC. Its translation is CASSPQGQGMDNEQFF.

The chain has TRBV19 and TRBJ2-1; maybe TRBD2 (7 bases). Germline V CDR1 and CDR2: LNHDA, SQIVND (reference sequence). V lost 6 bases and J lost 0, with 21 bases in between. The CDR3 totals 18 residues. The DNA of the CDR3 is TGTGCCAGTAGAAGTATAGGGGGAGCGGGAAGCTCCTACAATGAGCAGTTCTTC. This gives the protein CASRSIGGAGSSYNEQFF.

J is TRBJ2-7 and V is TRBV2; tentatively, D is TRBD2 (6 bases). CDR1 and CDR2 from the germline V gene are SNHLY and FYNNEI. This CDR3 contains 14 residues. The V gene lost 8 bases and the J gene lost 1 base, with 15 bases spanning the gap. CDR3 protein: CASRARDLSYEQYF. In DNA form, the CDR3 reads TGTGCCAGCCGCGCTCGGGACTTATCCTACGAGCAGTACTTC.

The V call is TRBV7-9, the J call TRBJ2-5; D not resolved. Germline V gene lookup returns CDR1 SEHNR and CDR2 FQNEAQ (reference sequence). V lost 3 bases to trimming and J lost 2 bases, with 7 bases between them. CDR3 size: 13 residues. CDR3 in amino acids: CASSLGVQETQYF. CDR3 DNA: TGTGCCAGCAGCTTGGGCGTACAAGAGACCCAGTACTTC.